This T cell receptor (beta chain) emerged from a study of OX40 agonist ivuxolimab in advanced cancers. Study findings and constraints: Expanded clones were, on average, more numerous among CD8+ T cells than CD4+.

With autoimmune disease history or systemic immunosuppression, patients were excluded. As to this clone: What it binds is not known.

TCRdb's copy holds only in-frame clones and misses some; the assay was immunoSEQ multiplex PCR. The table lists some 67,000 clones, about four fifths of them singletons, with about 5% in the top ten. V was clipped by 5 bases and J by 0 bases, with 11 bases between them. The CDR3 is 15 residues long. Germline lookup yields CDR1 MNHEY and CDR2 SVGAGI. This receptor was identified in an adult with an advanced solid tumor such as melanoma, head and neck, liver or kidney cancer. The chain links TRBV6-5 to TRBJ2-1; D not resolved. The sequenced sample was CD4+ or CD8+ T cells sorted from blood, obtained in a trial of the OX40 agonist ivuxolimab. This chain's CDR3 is CASSPQLSSYNEQFF. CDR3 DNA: TGTGCCAGCAGTCCACAGCTGAGCTCCTACAATGAGCAGTTCTTC.